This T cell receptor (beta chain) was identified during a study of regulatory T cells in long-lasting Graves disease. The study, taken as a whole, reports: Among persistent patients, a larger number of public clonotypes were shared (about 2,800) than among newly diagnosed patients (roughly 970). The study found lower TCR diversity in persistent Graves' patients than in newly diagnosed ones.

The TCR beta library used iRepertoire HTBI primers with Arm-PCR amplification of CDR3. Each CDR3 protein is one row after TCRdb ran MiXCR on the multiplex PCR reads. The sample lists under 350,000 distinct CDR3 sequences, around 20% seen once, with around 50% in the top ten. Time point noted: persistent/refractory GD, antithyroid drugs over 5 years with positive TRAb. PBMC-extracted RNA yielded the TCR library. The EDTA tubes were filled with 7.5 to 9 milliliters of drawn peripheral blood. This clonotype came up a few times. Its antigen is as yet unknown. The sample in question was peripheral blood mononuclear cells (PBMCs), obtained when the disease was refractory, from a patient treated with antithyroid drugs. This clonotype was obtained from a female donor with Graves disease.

Here the CDR3 DNA reads TGCGCCAGCAGCCAAGGGGAAGGTGCCTACGAGCAGTACTTC. This translates into CASSQGEGAYEQYF. This chain links TRBV4-1 with TRBJ2-7, with D uncertain. Germline-derived CDR1 and CDR2 are MGHRA and YSYEKL. The CDR3 sequence is 14 residues long. V dropped 1 base and J dropped 2 bases, with 9 bases sitting between them.